This TCR beta chain was captured by sequencing in a study of blood T cell repertoires in COVID-19. Looking at the study overall: COVID-19 samples, acute and convalescent, were from the United States, Italy and Spain. From T cells, B-cell-depleted T cells, or PBMCs came the material, which was cDNA or gDNA.

Assay used: immunoSEQ multiplex PCR; TCRdb lists only in-frame clones, some missing. In the table there are fewer than 250,000 clones, 70% to 90% of which are singletons. Germline loops: CDR1 SGHTA, CDR2 FQGTGA. CDR3 size: 13 residues. Trimming stripped 5 bases from V and 3 bases from J, with 8 bases between. J is TRBJ1-3 and V is TRBV7-3; D gene ambiguous. Sequenced input: peripheral blood. This TCR was sampled from a woman aged 70-85 years with acute or convalescent COVID-19. The CDR3: CASSEQVGNTIYF. Here the CDR3 DNA reads TGTGCCAGCAGCGAGCAAGTTGGAAACACCATATATTTT. The full variable domain, completed using reference TRBV7-3 and TRBJ1-3, is GAGVSQTPSNKVTEKGKYVELRCDPISGHTALYWYRQSLGQGPEFLIYFQGTGAADDSGLPNDRFFAVRPEGSVSTLKIQRTERGDSAVYLCASSEQVGNTIYFGEGSWLTVV.